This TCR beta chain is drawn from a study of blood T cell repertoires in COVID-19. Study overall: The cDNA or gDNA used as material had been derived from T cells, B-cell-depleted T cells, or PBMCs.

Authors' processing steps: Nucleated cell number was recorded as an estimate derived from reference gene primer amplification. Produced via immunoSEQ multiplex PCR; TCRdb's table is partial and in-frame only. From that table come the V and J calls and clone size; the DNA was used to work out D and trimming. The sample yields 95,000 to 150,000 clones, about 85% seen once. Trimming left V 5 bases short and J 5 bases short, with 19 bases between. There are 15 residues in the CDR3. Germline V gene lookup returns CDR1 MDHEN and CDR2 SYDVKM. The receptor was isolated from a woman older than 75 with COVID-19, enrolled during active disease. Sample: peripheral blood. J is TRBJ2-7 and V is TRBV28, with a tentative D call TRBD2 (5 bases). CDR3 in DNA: TGTGCCAGCAGTCCTGGCGGCGGAGGAGCTCACGAGCAGTACTTC. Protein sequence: CASSPGGGGAHEQYF. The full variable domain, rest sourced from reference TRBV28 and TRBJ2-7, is DVKVTQSSRYLVKRTGEKVFLECVQDMDHENMFWYRQDPGLGLRLIYFSYDVKMKEKGDIPEGYSVSREKKERFSLILESASTNQTSMYLCASSPGGGGAHEQYFGPGTRLTVT.